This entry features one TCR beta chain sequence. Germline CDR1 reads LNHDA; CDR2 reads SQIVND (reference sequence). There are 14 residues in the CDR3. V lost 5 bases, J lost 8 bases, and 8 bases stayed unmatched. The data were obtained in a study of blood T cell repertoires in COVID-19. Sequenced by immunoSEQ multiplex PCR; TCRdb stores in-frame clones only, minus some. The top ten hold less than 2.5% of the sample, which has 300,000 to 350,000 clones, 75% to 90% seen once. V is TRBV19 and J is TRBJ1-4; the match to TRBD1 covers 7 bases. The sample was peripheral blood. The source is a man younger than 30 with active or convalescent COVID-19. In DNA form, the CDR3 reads TGTGCCAGTAGTCTTCGACAGGGTGGGGAAAAACTGTTTTTT. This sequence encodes CASSLRQGGEKLFF.